This TCR beta chain was sequenced in a study of technical replicates of blood from four donors. Here immunoSEQ multiplex PCR was the method, and the copy in TCRdb shows in-frame clones only, minus some. The sample has about 80,000 clones, 94% seen once; the top ten hold about 0.39%. The J segment lost 4 bases and the V segment lost 5 bases, leaving 13 bases of the junction unmatched. The CDR3 has 16 amino acids. From germline, CDR1 is SQVTM and CDR2 ANQGSEA. This sequence joins TRBV29-1 and TRBJ1-2; TRBD1 matches 10 bases. The origin of this receptor is a human donor in good health. Sequencing used T cells isolated from PBMCs. The CDR3 sequence: CSVPKTGTGVTYGYTF. In nucleotides, the CDR3 is TGCAGCGTTCCAAAAACCGGGACAGGGGTTACCTATGGCTACACCTTC.